This note documents a single TCR beta chain sequence. V lost 4 bases and J lost 3, with 16 bases in between. The CDR3 spans 15 residues. From germline, CDR1 is SGHNT and CDR2 YYREEE (reference sequence). The sample is drawn from a study of high-grade serous ovarian cancer treatment subgroups. Using immunoSEQ multiplex PCR, the repertoire was profiled, and TCRdb retains in-frame clones only, with some absent. This sample has almost 4,500 clones, with 60% to 80% found just once. Tumor tissue was taken before any definitive surgery or chemotherapy was given. The TCR sequence derives from a human donor with high-grade serous ovarian cancer. V is TRBV5-4 and J is TRBJ1-1; D perhaps matches TRBD1 (6 bases). Sequencing was carried out using tumor tissue. As DNA, the CDR3 is TGTGCCAGCAGCGGGAGCCCAGGGGTAGACACTGAAGCTTTCTTT. Protein product: CASSGSPGVDTEAFF.